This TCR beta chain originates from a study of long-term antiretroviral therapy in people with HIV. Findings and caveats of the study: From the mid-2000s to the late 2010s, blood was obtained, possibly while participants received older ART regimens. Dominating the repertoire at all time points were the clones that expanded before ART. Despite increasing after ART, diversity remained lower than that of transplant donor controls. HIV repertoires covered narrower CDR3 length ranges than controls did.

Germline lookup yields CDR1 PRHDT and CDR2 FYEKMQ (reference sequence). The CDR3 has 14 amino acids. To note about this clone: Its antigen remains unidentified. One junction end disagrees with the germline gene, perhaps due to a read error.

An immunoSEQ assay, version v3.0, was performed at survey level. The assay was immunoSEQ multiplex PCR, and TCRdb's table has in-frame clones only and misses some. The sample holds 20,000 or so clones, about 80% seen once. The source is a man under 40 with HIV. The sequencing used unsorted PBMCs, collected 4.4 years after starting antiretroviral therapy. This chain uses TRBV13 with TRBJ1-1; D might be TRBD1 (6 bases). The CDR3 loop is CASSLGGADTEAFF. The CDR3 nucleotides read TGTGCCAGCAGCCTAGGGGGGGCAGACACTGAAGCTTTCTTT.